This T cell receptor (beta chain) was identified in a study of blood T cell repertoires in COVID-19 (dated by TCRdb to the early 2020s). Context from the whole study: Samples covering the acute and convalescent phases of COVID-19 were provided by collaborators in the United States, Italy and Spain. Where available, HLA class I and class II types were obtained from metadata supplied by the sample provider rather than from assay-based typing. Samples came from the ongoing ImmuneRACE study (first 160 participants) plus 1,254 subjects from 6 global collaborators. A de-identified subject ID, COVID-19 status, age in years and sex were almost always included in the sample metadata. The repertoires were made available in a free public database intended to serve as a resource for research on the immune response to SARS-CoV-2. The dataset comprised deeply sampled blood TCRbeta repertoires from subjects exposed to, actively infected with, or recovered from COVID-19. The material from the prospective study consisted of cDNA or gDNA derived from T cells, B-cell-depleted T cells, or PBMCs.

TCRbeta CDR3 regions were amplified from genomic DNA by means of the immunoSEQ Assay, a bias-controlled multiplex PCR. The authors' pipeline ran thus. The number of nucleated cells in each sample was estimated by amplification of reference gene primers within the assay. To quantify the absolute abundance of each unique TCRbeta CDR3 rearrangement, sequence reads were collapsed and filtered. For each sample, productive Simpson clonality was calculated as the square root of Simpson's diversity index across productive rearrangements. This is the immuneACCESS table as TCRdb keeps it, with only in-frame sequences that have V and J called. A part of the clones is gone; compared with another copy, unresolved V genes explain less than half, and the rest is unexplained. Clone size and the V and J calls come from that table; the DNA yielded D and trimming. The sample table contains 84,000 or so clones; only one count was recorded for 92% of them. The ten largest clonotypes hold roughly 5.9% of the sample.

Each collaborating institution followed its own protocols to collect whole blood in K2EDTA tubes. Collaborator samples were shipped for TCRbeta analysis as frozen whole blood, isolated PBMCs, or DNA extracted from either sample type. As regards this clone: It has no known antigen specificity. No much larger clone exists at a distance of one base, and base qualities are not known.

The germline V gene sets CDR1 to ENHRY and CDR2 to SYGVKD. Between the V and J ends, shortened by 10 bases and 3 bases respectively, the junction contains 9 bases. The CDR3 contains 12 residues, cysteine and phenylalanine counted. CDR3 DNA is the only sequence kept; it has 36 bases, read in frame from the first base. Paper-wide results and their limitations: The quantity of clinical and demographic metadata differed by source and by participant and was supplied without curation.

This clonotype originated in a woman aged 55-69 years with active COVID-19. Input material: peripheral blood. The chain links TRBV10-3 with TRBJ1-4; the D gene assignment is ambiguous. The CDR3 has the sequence CATGRANEKLFF. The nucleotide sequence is TGTGCCACGGGGAGGGCTAATGAAAAACTGTTTTTT.